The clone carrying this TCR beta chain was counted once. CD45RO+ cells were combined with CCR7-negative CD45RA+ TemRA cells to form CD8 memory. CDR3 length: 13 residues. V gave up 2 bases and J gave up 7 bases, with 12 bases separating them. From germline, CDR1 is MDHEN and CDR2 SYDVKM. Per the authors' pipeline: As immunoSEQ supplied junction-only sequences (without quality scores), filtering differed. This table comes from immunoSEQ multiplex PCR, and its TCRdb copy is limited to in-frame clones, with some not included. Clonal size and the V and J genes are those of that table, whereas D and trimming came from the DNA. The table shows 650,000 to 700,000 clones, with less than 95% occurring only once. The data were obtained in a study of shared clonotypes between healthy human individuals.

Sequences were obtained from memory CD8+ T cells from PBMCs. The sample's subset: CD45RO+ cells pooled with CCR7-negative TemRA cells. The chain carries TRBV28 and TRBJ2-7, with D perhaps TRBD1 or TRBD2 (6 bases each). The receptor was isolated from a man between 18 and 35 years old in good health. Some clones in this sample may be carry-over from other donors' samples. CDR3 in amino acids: CASSLRGLGEQYF. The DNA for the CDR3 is TGTGCCAGCAGTTTACGGGGGCTGGGTGAGCAGTACTTC.